What follows is one TCR beta chain and its context. The antigen is unknown. The study reverse transcribed the entire isolated RNA, so it sequenced expressed TCRB transcripts. Profiled with immunoSEQ multiplex PCR; TCRdb holds only in-frame clones, not every one. The sample carries about 140,000 clones, roughly an eighth recorded once. This record comes from a study of beta chain features in type 1 diabetes. Study findings and constraints: Any HLA-type effect on TCRB rearrangement remained unresolved here. Highly expressing activated T cells could be over-counted with a cDNA template. The naive, central memory and Treg TCRB repertoires showed an apparent similarity that was greater among patients than among healthy donors. Researchers report that Type 1 diabetes patients had moderately but significantly shorter TCRB CDR3s across all four CD4+ subsets. Insertion counts at VDJ junctions were lower in type 1 diabetes patients, who also showed more deletions there.

This CDR3 spans 14 amino acids. Per germline, CDR1 SGHDT and CDR2 YYEEEE. V gave up 3 bases and J gave up 6 bases, with 13 bases separating them. The sample taken for sequencing was central memory CD4+ T cells from blood. J is TRBJ2-1 and V is TRBV5-6; D not certain. This TCR was recovered from a man aged 18 to 29 with type 1 diabetes. The CDR3 is CASSSLSIANEQFF. The CDR3 DNA is TGTGCCAGCAGCTCCTTGTCAATCGCCAATGAGCAGTTCTTC.